These T cell receptor beta chains were read from a single sample in a study of response to subunit inactivated influenza vaccine. TCRdb re-called the RT-PCR reads with MiXCR, one entry per CDR3 protein. The sample shows under 550,000 distinct CDR3 sequences, approximately 7.6% of them seen only once. The sequencing here drew on PBMCs from blood, taken roughly 24 months after vaccination. The receptors stem from a man aged 50 to 69 who received an inactivated influenza vaccine. CDR3s include the opening cysteine and the closing phenylalanine or tryptophan. A D gene is named only where the DNA matches it firmly. Size is omitted from some rows. Given values are once, few, many or a class for expanded clones.

CDR3 DNA	CDR3 protein	clone size	D gene	V gene	J gene
TGTGCCACCAGGCCCGGACTAGGGGTCTACAATGAGCAGTTCTTC	CATRPGLGVYNEQFF	few	TRBD2	TRBV15	TRBJ2-1
TGTGCCAGCAGTTTGGGAGCAGCGGGCAACGAGCAGTACTTC	CASSLGAAGNEQYF	.	.	TRBV28	TRBJ2-7
TGTGCCACCAGTGACCAAGGCGGGGTTACGAATACGCAGTATTTT	CATSDQGGVTNTQYF	many	.	TRBV24-1	TRBJ2-3
TGTGCCAGCAGCCCACTACTTCGGACAGGACCAACCGGGGAGCTGTTTTTT	CASSPLLRTGPTGELFF	many	TRBD1	TRBV5-5	TRBJ2-2
TGTGCCAGCAGTAACAGTCCGGGACTAGGATCGGTATGGGAGACCCAGTACTTC	CASSNSPGLGSVWETQYF	.	TRBD2	TRBV27	TRBJ2-5
TGCGCCAGCAGCCAAGGAAGGGGACAGGGGACAGATACGCAGTATTTT	CASSQGRGQGTDTQYF	many	TRBD1	TRBV4-3	TRBJ2-3
TGTGCCAGCAGCTTCCCCGGGTACGAGCAGTACTTC	CASSFPGYEQYF	many	.	TRBV7-9	TRBJ2-7
TGTGCCAGCAGCAAACCGGGACAGGGGGACTCTGGGGCCAACGTCCTGACTTTC	CASSKPGQGDSGANVLTF	.	.	TRBV21-1	TRBJ2-6
TGTGCCAGCAGCGTAGCCCCGACGGGACTAGTCCCTCCCCGGAGCTCCTACAATGAGCAGTTCTTC	CASSVAPTGLVPPRSSYNEQFF	few	TRBD2	TRBV9	TRBJ2-1
TGCGCCAGCAGCTCTCCCCCCGGGGGGCCCTACAATGAGCAGTTCTTC	CASSSPPGGPYNEQFF	few	.	TRBV5-1	TRBJ2-1
TGCGCCAGCAGCTTGGAACAGCCCCAAGAGACCCAGTACTTC	CASSLEQPQETQYF	.	.	TRBV5-1	TRBJ2-5
TGCAGTGCAATACTAGCGGGAGGGAGCACAGATACGCAGTATTTT	CSAILAGGSTDTQYF	many	TRBD2	TRBV20-1	TRBJ2-3
TGTGCCATCAGTAATCCGGGACGACGCTCTGGAAACACCATATATTTT	CAISNPGRRSGNTIYF	few	.	TRBV10-3	TRBJ1-3
TGCAGTGCTAGAGAACCAGGGGAGGGGACTGAAGCTTTCTTT	CSAREPGEGTEAFF	many	.	TRBV20-1	TRBJ1-1
TGTGCCAGCAGCTTAGATAGCGGGACCAACACCGGGGAGCTGTTTTTT	CASSLDSGTNTGELFF	.	TRBD2	TRBV11-3	TRBJ2-2
TGTGCCAGCAGCAGGGGGAGCGGCGCGTTCAATGAGCAGTTCTTC	CASSRGSGAFNEQFF	.	TRBD1	TRBV6-1	TRBJ2-1
TGCACCGCAACCGGGACGGAGTCCTACGAGCAGTACTTC	CTATGTESYEQYF	.	.	TRBV29-1	TRBJ2-7
TGTGCCAGCAGTCCGCCGGGGGGGACCTACGAGCAGTACTTC	CASSPPGGTYEQYF	many	TRBD2	TRBV6-1	TRBJ2-7
TGTGCCAGCAGCGTAGGGGGAACTGAGGCAGGCAGAGAGACCCAGTACTTC	CASSVGGTEAGRETQYF	few	.	TRBV9	TRBJ2-5
TGTGCCAGCAGCGTCGGGACTAGCGGAACCTACGAGCAGTACTTC	CASSVGTSGTYEQYF	many	TRBD2	TRBV2	TRBJ2-7
TGTGCTAGCAGCTCCGGGACGGCCGGGAAGCAGTACTTC	CASSSGTAGKQYF	.	.	TRBV7-7	TRBJ2-7
TGCAGTGCTAGTCAGACTAGCGGGACCTCCTACGAGCAGTACTTC	CSASQTSGTSYEQYF	.	TRBD2	TRBV20-1	TRBJ2-7
TGTGCCAGCCGGGACAGGGCGCTTTCCAGAGAGACCCAGTACTTC	CASRDRALSRETQYF	few	TRBD1	TRBV19	TRBJ2-5